The 31 T cell receptor beta chains in this list originate from one sample, sequenced in a study of Graves' ophthalmopathy and Graves' hyperthyroidism. As the template, RNA transcripts were used to amplify TCR beta CDR3 regions. First-round RT-PCR used HTBI primers; second-round multiplex PCR followed. TCRdb re-called the multiplex PCR reads through MiXCR, storing one row per CDR3 protein. The sample carries roughly 170,000 distinct CDR3 sequences, approximately 40% recorded once. The sample consisted of peripheral blood. The receptors were gathered from a man under 40 with Graves' ophthalmopathy.

This clonotype was detected ten times or more. This chain joins TRBV6-2 or TRBV6-3 and TRBJ2-7, with D hard to call. The length of the CDR3 is 14 residues. Germline CDR1 reads MNHEY; CDR2 reads SVGEGT. The V gene lost 2 bases and the J gene lost 2 bases, with 10 bases spanning the gap. The CDR3 protein is CASSYGPGPYEQYF. CDR3 in DNA: TGTGCCAGCAGTTACGGTCCCGGGCCCTACGAGCAGTACTTC.

The V and J genes are TRBV15 and TRBJ2-5; 7 nucleotides match TRBD2. Unmatched junction bases numbered 6, after V lost 0 bases and J lost 2 bases. The CDR3 contains 16 residues. Germline lookup yields CDR1 LNHNV and CDR2 YYDKDF (reference sequence). The CDR3 DNA is TGTGCCACCAGCAGAGAGGGGGGGTGGGGGCAAGAGACCCAGTACTTC. This sequence encodes CATSREGGWGQETQYF.

This clonotype was observed many times. V and J are TRBV27 and TRBJ2-4, with TRBD1 matching 8 bases. CDR1 is MNHEY and CDR2 is SMNVEV in the germline V gene (reference sequence). The CDR3 contains 15 residues. The junction had 8 bases not matched to a gene; V was cut back by 5 bases and J by 5 bases. The CDR3 bases are TGTGCCAGCAGTACTCGACAGGGGAGTGAAAACATTCAGTACTTC. This gives the protein CASSTRQGSENIQYF.

This clonotype was recorded a few times. This chain uses TRBV11-3 with TRBJ2-5; no definite D call. The V gene lost 5 bases and the J gene lost 1 base, with 8 bases spanning the gap. CDR1 and CDR2 (germline): SGHNT, YENEEA. This CDR3 spans 13 amino acids. Here the CDR3 reads CASSPRTQETQYF. In DNA form, the CDR3 reads TGTGCCAGCAGCCCGAGGACCCAAGAGACCCAGTACTTC.

Many counts were recorded for this clonotype. The genes are TRBV6-2 or TRBV6-3 and TRBJ2-5, with a tentative D call TRBD1 (6 bases). This CDR3 is built from 14 residues. CDR1 and CDR2 (germline): MNHEY, SVGEGT. V lost 7 bases and J lost 3, with 15 bases in between. CDR3 residues: CASTLPSGEETQYF. The CDR3 nucleotides are TGTGCCAGCACCTTACCCTCAGGGGAAGAGACCCAGTACTTC.

This clonotype was seen repeatedly, ten times or more. The chain uses TRBV4-1 and TRBJ2-5; tentative D call: TRBD1 (6 bases). Germline V lookup: CDR1 MGHRA, CDR2 YSYEKL. V lost 5 bases and J 2 bases, leaving 12 bases between the germline ends. The CDR3 is made up of 14 amino acids. CDR3 protein: CASSKPGQQETQYF. The DNA for the CDR3 is TGCGCCAGCAGCAAACCGGGACAACAAGAGACCCAGTACTTC.

Many counts were recorded for this clonotype. This chain links TRBV6-2 or TRBV6-3 with TRBJ2-7; D unclear. This CDR3 spans 12 amino acids. Germline V gene data show CDR1 as MNHEY and CDR2 as SVGEGT. Trimming removed 8 bases at V and 0 bases at J, with 8 bases between. The DNA for the CDR3 is TGTGCCAGCGCGAGCATCTCCTACGAGCAGTACTTC. Protein: CASASISYEQYF.

This clonotype was seen at least ten times. V is TRBV3-1 and J is TRBJ2-2; no clear D gene. V lost 0 bases, J lost 4 bases, and 9 bases lay in between. Germline V CDR1 and CDR2: LGHDT, YNNKEL (reference sequence). This CDR3 is 15 amino acids long. In DNA form, the CDR3 reads TGTGCCAGCAGCCAAGAAGGGCTGTCCACCGGGGAGCTGTTTTTT. Amino acid sequence: CASSQEGLSTGELFF.

This clonotype was seen repeatedly, ten times or more. The chain combines TRBV20-1 with TRBJ2-7; 11 positions agree with TRBD2. Germline CDR1 is DFQATT and CDR2 is SNEGSKA (reference sequence). The CDR3 is 13 amino acids. This chain's CDR3 is CCPVSGRADEQYF. DNA of the CDR3: TGCTGCCCCGTTAGCGGGAGGGCAGACGAGCAGTACTTC.

The chain recombines TRBV7-2 with TRBJ2-7; 10 bases map to TRBD2. This CDR3 comprises 15 residues. Germline-derived CDR1 and CDR2 are SGHTA and FQGNSA. The junction had 1 base not matched to a gene; V was cut back by 1 base and J by 1 base. The CDR3 DNA reads TGTGCCAGCAGCTTAGTAGCGGGAGGTTCCTACGAGCAGTACTTC. It yields the protein CASSLVAGGSYEQYF.

V gene TRBV5-5 combines with J gene TRBJ2-7, with D hard to call. V was cut by 2 bases and J by 6 bases, with 18 bases left in between. Germline-derived CDR1 and CDR2 are SGHKS and YYEKEE (reference sequence). This CDR3 has 15 amino acids. For the CDR3, the DNA is TGTGCCAGCAGCTTTGGTACTGCGCGGCTGGTCGAGCAGTACTTC. It is translated as CASSFGTARLVEQYF.

This clonotype showed up many times. This chain uses TRBV12-3 or TRBV12-4 with TRBJ2-2; the match to TRBD1 covers 8 bases. CDR3 length: 16 amino acids. J lost 0 bases, V lost 3 bases, and 3 bases had no gene match. The CDR3 sequence is CASSFGDRTNTGELFF. The CDR3 bases are TGTGCCAGCAGTTTCGGGGACAGGACGAACACCGGGGAGCTGTTTTTT.

The V gene is TRBV5-4, the J gene TRBJ1-3; D is uncertain. The length of the CDR3 is 15 residues. V gave up 4 bases and J gave up 0 bases, with 11 bases separating them. The germline CDR1 and CDR2 sequences are SGHNT and YYREEE (reference sequence). The CDR3 loop reads CASSANGASGNTIYF. CDR3 nucleotide sequence: TGTGCCAGCAGCGCTAACGGAGCCTCTGGAAACACCATATATTTT.

In its sample, this clonotype was seen once. This chain links TRBV6-1 with TRBJ2-7; D uncertain. There are 11 residues in the CDR3. V dropped 6 bases and J dropped 5 bases, with 8 bases sitting between them. Germline-derived CDR1 and CDR2 are MNHNS and SASEGT. CDR3 amino acids: CASSNTDEQYF. The CDR3, as DNA: TGTGCCAGCAGCAACACGGACGAGCAGTACTTC.

This clonotype was seen ten or more times. The chain is built from TRBV24-1 and TRBJ2-7; D may be TRBD1 (6 bases). The V end was cut by 3 bases, the J end by 1 base, with 12 bases between. Germline V lookup: CDR1 KGHDR, CDR2 SFDVKD. CDR3 length: 15 amino acids. The CDR3 DNA is TGTGCCACCAGTGATGGCAGGGGCGAATCCTACGAGCAGTACTTC. It specifies CATSDGRGESYEQYF.

Ten or more counts support this clonotype. The chain couples TRBV12-5 to TRBJ2-7; D could derive from TRBD1 or TRBD2 (5 bases each). The CDR3 has 15 amino acids. Germline lookup yields CDR1 LGHNT and CDR2 FRNRAP. V was shortened by 1 base and J by 4 bases, with 14 bases between the two germline ends. The chain's CDR3 is CASGLERTGRYEQYF. CDR3 nucleotides: TGTGCTAGTGGTTTGGAAAGGACGGGACGTTACGAGCAGTACTTC.

This rearrangement joins TRBV6-2 or TRBV6-3 to TRBJ1-1; the D gene is possibly TRBD1 (6 bases). Germline assignment: CDR1 MNHEY and CDR2 SVGEGT. The V end was cut by 8 bases, the J end by 0 bases, with 25 bases between. This CDR3 comprises 18 residues. The CDR3 loop is CASAEVGAWRSLNTEAFF. In nucleotides, the CDR3 is TGTGCCAGCGCCGAGGTGGGGGCCTGGCGATCTTTGAACACTGAAGCTTTCTTT.

This clonotype occurred many times. The V call is TRBV7-2, the J call TRBJ2-7, with TRBD2 matching over 11 bases. With V trimmed by 1 base and J by 5 bases, 7 bases remained unmatched. Germline assignment: CDR1 SGHTA and CDR2 FQGNSA. The CDR3 sequence is 16 residues long. This chain's CDR3 is CASSLVATSGKNEQYF. For the CDR3, the DNA is TGTGCCAGCAGCTTAGTCGCGACTAGCGGGAAAAACGAGCAGTACTTC. The full variable domain, rest sourced from reference TRBV7-2 and TRBJ2-7, is GAGVSQSPSNKVTEKGKDVELRCDPISGHTALYWYRQSLGQGLEFLIYFQGNSAPDKSGLPSDRFSAERTGGSVSTLTIQRTQQEDSAVYLCASSLVATSGKNEQYFGPGTRLTVT.

The gene calls are TRBV12-5 and TRBJ2-5; no clear D. The CDR3 has 15 residues. CDR1 is LGHNT, CDR2 FRNRAP, per germline. V shed 5 bases and J shed 6 bases, with 19 bases lying between them. The CDR3 spells CASGPRLRLKKTQYF. CDR3 nucleotide sequence: TGTGCTAGTGGTCCTCGACTGCGCCTCAAGAAGACCCAGTACTTC.

The chain has TRBV6-1 and TRBJ2-7; D not resolved. V shed 1 base and J shed 1 base, with 8 bases lying between them. Germline CDR1 MNHNS, CDR2 SASEGT. The CDR3 has 14 residues. Written as DNA, the CDR3 is TGTGCCAGCAGTGAAGGGCCAGCATCCTACGAGCAGTACTTC. Its protein product is CASSEGPASYEQYF.

This clonotype has ten or more counts. The chain combines TRBV2 with TRBJ2-5; D may be TRBD1 or TRBD2 (5 bases each). Between the trimmed V and J ends, which lost 8 bases and 5 bases, there was a span of 9 bases. Germline lookup yields CDR1 SNHLY and CDR2 FYNNEI. The CDR3 length is 11 residues. DNA of the CDR3: TGTGCCAGCGGCTGGGGGGAGACCCAGTACTTC. Translated, it gives CASGWGETQYF.

This clonotype was recorded many times. The chain carries TRBV15 and TRBJ1-6; a weak D match, TRBD1 (5 bases). The germline V and J ends were trimmed by 0 bases and 3 bases, with 12 bases remaining between them. Germline V gene data show CDR1 as LNHNV and CDR2 as YYDKDF (reference sequence). The CDR3 consists of 17 residues. This CDR3 is CATSRDPYRLYNSPLHF. The DNA for the CDR3 is TGTGCCACCAGCAGAGATCCCTACAGGCTCTATAATTCACCCCTCCACTTT.

V usage is TRBV28 and J usage is TRBJ2-5; D perhaps matches TRBD2 (6 bases). CDR1 MDHEN and CDR2 SYDVKM come from the germline V gene. Trimming took off 3 bases at V and 1 base at J, with 15 bases between the two ends. The CDR3 extends over 16 amino acids. CDR3 residues: CASSFDLGGGQETQYF. The CDR3 DNA is TGTGCCAGCAGTTTCGATCTTGGGGGAGGCCAAGAGACCCAGTACTTC.

This clonotype has ten or more counts. The chain couples TRBV6-2 or TRBV6-3 to TRBJ2-5; the match to TRBD2 covers 7 bases. The CDR3 sequence is 14 residues long. Germline V gives CDR1 MNHEY, CDR2 SVGEGT. V gave up 6 bases and J gave up 5 bases; unmatched junction bases: 9. CDR3 coding DNA: TGTGCCAGCAGGCCGAGTGCGGGAGTGGAGACCCAGTACTTC. Translation gives CASRPSAGVETQYF.

This clonotype was found many times. The chain combines TRBV18 with TRBJ2-7; 9 bases map to TRBD2. The germline V gene encodes CDR1 KGHSH and CDR2 LQKENI. J lost 6 bases, V lost 3 bases, and 9 bases had no gene match. The CDR3 consists of 15 residues. CDR3 sequence: CASSPPSGRLGEQYF. As DNA, the CDR3 is TGTGCCAGCTCACCTCCGAGCGGGAGGCTGGGCGAGCAGTACTTC.

This clonotype has a count of ten or more. The chain recombines TRBV2 with TRBJ2-7; 8 bases fit TRBD1. Per the germline V gene, CDR1 is SNHLY and CDR2 is FYNNEI. CDR3 length: 15 residues. Trimming took 6 bases from V and 2 from J; bases not matched to a gene: 9. CDR3 loop: CASSAGQGVPYEQYF. CDR3 DNA sequence: TGTGCCAGCAGCGCCGGACAGGGAGTCCCCTACGAGCAGTACTTC.

The V gene is TRBV7-2, the J gene TRBJ2-5; TRBD2 might be the D (6 bases). The V gene's germline CDR1 is SGHTA and CDR2 FQGNSA. V lost 1 base to trimming and J lost 2 bases, with 8 bases between them. The CDR3 spans 14 residues. CDR3 coding DNA: TGTGCCAGCAGCTTAGGTAGCGGACAAGAGACCCAGTACTTC. This gives the protein CASSLGSGQETQYF.

This clonotype was observed many times. The chain carries TRBV10-3 and TRBJ1-2; D perhaps matches TRBD1 (6 bases). Deletions cut 2 bases from V and 4 bases from J, with 11 bases between. Germline V gives CDR1 ENHRY, CDR2 SYGVKD. This CDR3 is built from 14 residues. The CDR3 nucleotides are TGTGCCATCAGTGAGGGGACACTTAGCTATGGCTACACCTTC. This codes for CAISEGTLSYGYTF.

This clonotype was counted many times. The chain uses TRBV6-5 and TRBJ2-7; D may be TRBD1 or TRBD2 (5 bases each). The CDR3 loop spans 15 amino acids. V gave up 0 bases and J gave up 7 bases, with 16 bases separating them. Germline V gene lookup returns CDR1 MNHEY and CDR2 SVGAGI. CDR3 amino acids: CASSYSGDLFLEQYF. For the CDR3, the DNA is TGTGCCAGCAGTTACTCAGGGGACCTTTTTTTAGAGCAGTACTTC.

The J gene is TRBJ1-1, the V gene TRBV28; D not certain. The CDR3 runs to 17 residues. The germline CDR1 and CDR2 sequences are MDHEN and SYDVKM. With 5 bases removed from V and 0 bases from J, the gap between germline ends came to 19 bases. The CDR3 sequence: CASSPLRLWAVNTEAFF. In DNA form, the CDR3 reads TGTGCCAGCAGTCCCTTAAGACTGTGGGCGGTGAACACTGAAGCTTTCTTT.

This clonotype was observed at least ten times. The chain has TRBV19 and TRBJ1-2; 8 bases line up with TRBD1. This CDR3 is 15 amino acids long. Germline V gene data show CDR1 as LNHDA and CDR2 as SQIVND (reference sequence). V gave up 3 bases and J gave up 3 bases; unmatched junction bases: 6. The CDR3 loop reads CASSIRTGIDYGYTF. The CDR3 DNA follows: TGTGCCAGTAGTATTCGGACAGGGATCGACTATGGCTACACCTTC.